Listed below are T cell receptor beta chains from one sample, sequenced in a study of blood T cells in healthy people across ages. A single record per CDR3 protein comes from TCRdb applying MiXCR to the 5' RACE reads. The sample has about 1.8 million distinct CDR3 sequences, roughly 50% seen once. Material for sequencing was blood. The receptors shown here come from a woman aged 40 to 50 in good health. CDR3s include the opening cysteine and the closing phenylalanine or tryptophan. The order of the fields is CDR3 DNA, CDR3 protein, V gene, clone size, J gene, D gene. The D gene is left open where the match is weak. Not all rows give a size; the values are once, few, many and, for expanded clones, a class.

CDR3nt: TGTGCCAGCACCCACACACAGTCCTCCTACGAGCAGTACTTC; CDR3aa: CASTHTQSSYEQYF; v_gene: TRBV6-1; abundance: -; j_gene: TRBJ2-7; d_gene: -
CDR3nt: TGTGCCAGCAGTTTTGTCCAGCGTCATCGCTCCTATAATTCACCCCTCCACTTT; CDR3aa: CASSFVQRHRSYNSPLHF; v_gene: TRBV28; abundance: once; j_gene: TRBJ1-6; d_gene: -
CDR3nt: TGTGCCAGCAGTTACTCCAGGGTGTCCTACAATGAGCAGTTCTTC; CDR3aa: CASSYSRVSYNEQFF; v_gene: TRBV6-2/TRBV6-3; abundance: -; j_gene: TRBJ2-1; d_gene: -
CDR3nt: TGCAGCGTATCGGACAGGGGTGGCTACACCTTC; CDR3aa: CSVSDRGGYTF; v_gene: TRBV29-1; abundance: few; j_gene: TRBJ1-2; d_gene: TRBD1
CDR3nt: TGCAGTGCTCCGTTCTTGGCTTTGTACTCCCCTGAAGCTTTCTTT; CDR3aa: CSAPFLALYSPEAFF; v_gene: TRBV20-1; abundance: -; j_gene: TRBJ1-1; d_gene: -
CDR3nt: TGCGCCAGCAGCCAGAAACCGGGCCCCGCTACCGGGGAGCTGTTTTTT; CDR3aa: CASSQKPGPATGELFF; v_gene: TRBV4-3; abundance: once; j_gene: TRBJ2-2; d_gene: -
CDR3nt: TGTGCCAGCAGCGTTGCGACTAGCGGGGGGGCTGAACAGTTCTTC; CDR3aa: CASSVATSGGAEQFF; v_gene: TRBV9; abundance: -; j_gene: TRBJ2-1; d_gene: TRBD2
CDR3nt: TGCGCCAGCAGCTTGGCCGGGGACAGCCAGACCTACGAGCAGTACTTC; CDR3aa: CASSLAGDSQTYEQYF; v_gene: TRBV5-1; abundance: few; j_gene: TRBJ2-7; d_gene: TRBD1
CDR3nt: TGTGCCAGCAGTTACGTTAGGGGACAGGGGCTTCTCATCAACGAGCAGTACTTC; CDR3aa: CASSYVRGQGLLINEQYF; v_gene: TRBV6-2/TRBV6-3; abundance: -; j_gene: TRBJ2-7; d_gene: TRBD1
CDR3nt: TGTGCCATCAGGGGTAGCGGGGGTAGTTACAAGCAGTACTTC; CDR3aa: CAIRGSGGSYKQYF; v_gene: TRBV10-3; abundance: -; j_gene: TRBJ2-4; d_gene: TRBD2
CDR3nt: TGCAGCTACACTAGTGGGGCCAGAGTATACGAGCAGTACTTC; CDR3aa: CSYTSGARVYEQYF; v_gene: TRBV29-1; abundance: few; j_gene: TRBJ2-7; d_gene: -
CDR3nt: TGTGCCAGCAGTTTAGTGCGGGGGCCGAACACTGAAGCTTTCTTT; CDR3aa: CASSLVRGPNTEAFF; v_gene: TRBV12-3/TRBV12-4; abundance: -; j_gene: TRBJ1-1; d_gene: -
CDR3nt: TGCAGTGCGCAGATAGTAGACCATCAGCCCCAGCATTTT; CDR3aa: CSAQIVDHQPQHF; v_gene: TRBV20-1; abundance: once; j_gene: TRBJ1-5; d_gene: -
CDR3nt: TGCGCCAGCAGCCTCCTTGGGATAGGGAATGAGCAGTTCTTC; CDR3aa: CASSLLGIGNEQFF; v_gene: TRBV4-3; abundance: few; j_gene: TRBJ2-1; d_gene: -
CDR3nt: TGTGCCAGCAGCTTACCTGGTAGCGGGGGGGTCCAAGAGACCCAGTACTTC; CDR3aa: CASSLPGSGGVQETQYF; v_gene: TRBV13; abundance: -; j_gene: TRBJ2-5; d_gene: TRBD2
CDR3nt: TGTGCCTGTACCGAGGGAGGACTAGCTTCTGGGGAGACCCAGTACTTC; CDR3aa: CACTEGGLASGETQYF; v_gene: TRBV30; abundance: once; j_gene: TRBJ2-5; d_gene: TRBD2
CDR3nt: TGTGCCAGTTCAGGGTGGAGAACAGATACGCAGTATTTT; CDR3aa: CASSGWRTDTQYF; v_gene: TRBV6-2/TRBV6-3; abundance: few; j_gene: TRBJ2-3; d_gene: -
CDR3nt: TGTGCCACCAGTGATTTCCCGACGACTAGCTCGAAAGATACGCAGTATTTT; CDR3aa: CATSDFPTTSSKDTQYF; v_gene: TRBV24-1; abundance: -; j_gene: TRBJ2-3; d_gene: TRBD2
CDR3nt: TGTGCCAGCAGTCCGAACGGACTAGCGGGGGACACAGATACGCAGTATTTT; CDR3aa: CASSPNGLAGDTDTQYF; v_gene: TRBV27; abundance: few; j_gene: TRBJ2-3; d_gene: TRBD2
CDR3nt: TGTGCCATCAGTGGAGGGGGGAAAGAGACCCAGTACTTC; CDR3aa: CAISGGGKETQYF; v_gene: TRBV10-3; abundance: -; j_gene: TRBJ2-5; d_gene: -
CDR3nt: TGTGCCAGCAGCTTAGCTCGGACTAGTTACAATGAGCAGTTCTTC; CDR3aa: CASSLARTSYNEQFF; v_gene: TRBV7-2; abundance: few; j_gene: TRBJ2-1; d_gene: TRBD2
CDR3nt: TGTGCCAGCAGTGCGACGGTTCAAGAGACCCAGTACTTC; CDR3aa: CASSATVQETQYF; v_gene: TRBV27; abundance: -; j_gene: TRBJ2-5; d_gene: -
CDR3nt: TGTGCCAGCAGTTTATGGGGGCAGGGGGAAGATACGCAGTATTTT; CDR3aa: CASSLWGQGEDTQYF; v_gene: TRBV27; abundance: few; j_gene: TRBJ2-3; d_gene: TRBD1
CDR3nt: TGTGCCAGCAGCCAAAGACGGGTCCAGGGAGATGGCTACACCTTC; CDR3aa: CASSQRRVQGDGYTF; v_gene: TRBV7-9; abundance: -; j_gene: TRBJ1-2; d_gene: -
CDR3nt: TGTGCCATTCGTGACAGGGTCGCAGATACGCAGTATTTT; CDR3aa: CAIRDRVADTQYF; v_gene: TRBV10-3; abundance: -; j_gene: TRBJ2-3; d_gene: TRBD1
CDR3nt: TGTGCCAGCAGCTTTACCCCCGGACATCAGCCCCAGCATTTT; CDR3aa: CASSFTPGHQPQHF; v_gene: TRBV7-2; abundance: -; j_gene: TRBJ1-5; d_gene: -
CDR3nt: TGTGCCAGCAGTGAACTGCTAGCGCGGGATATGCAGTATTTT; CDR3aa: CASSELLARDMQYF; v_gene: TRBV6-1; abundance: -; j_gene: TRBJ2-3; d_gene: -